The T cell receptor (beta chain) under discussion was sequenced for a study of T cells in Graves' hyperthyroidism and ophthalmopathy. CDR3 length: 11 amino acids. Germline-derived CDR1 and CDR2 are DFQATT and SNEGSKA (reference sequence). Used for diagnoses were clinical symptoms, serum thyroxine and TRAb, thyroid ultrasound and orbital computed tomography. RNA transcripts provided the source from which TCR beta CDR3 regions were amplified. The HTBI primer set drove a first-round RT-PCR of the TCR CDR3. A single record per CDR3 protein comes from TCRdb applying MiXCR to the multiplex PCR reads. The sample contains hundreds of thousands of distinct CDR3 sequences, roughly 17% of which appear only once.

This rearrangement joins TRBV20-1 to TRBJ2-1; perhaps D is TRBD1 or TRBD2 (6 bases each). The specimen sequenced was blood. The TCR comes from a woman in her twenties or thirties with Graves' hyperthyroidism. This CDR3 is CSGGPYNEQFF. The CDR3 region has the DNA TGCAGCGGGGGCCCCTACAATGAGCAGTTCTTC.